The next 14 T cell receptor beta chains were all read from a single sample in a study of T-cell reconstitution after alpha-beta-depleted transplantation in children. Preparation of the TCRbeta library involved a method that used unique molecular identifiers. TCRdb re-derived calls from the PCR reads in MiXCR, one entry per CDR3 protein. This repertoire shows fewer than 1 million distinct CDR3 sequences, roughly 15% found once; its top ten account for roughly 5%. This material consisted of PBMCs, mostly from graft donor cells, taken 360 days after TCRalphabeta/CD19-depleted stem cell transplant. These receptors came from a male patient under 18 who had a stem cell transplant for acute lymphoblastic leukemia, so the T cells may come from the graft donor.

J is TRBJ1-1 and V is TRBV7-6; maybe TRBD1 (5 bases). Germline-derived CDR1 and CDR2 are SGHVS and FNYEAQ. V was trimmed by 1 base and J by 10 bases, leaving 16 bases between them. This CDR3 contains 14 residues. The CDR3 reads CASSLGGQGLGAFF. In nucleotides, the CDR3 is TGTGCCAGCAGCTTAGGTGGGCAGGGTTTAGGAGCTTTCTTT.

In this sample, this clonotype turned up a few times. The rearrangement joins TRBV20-1 to TRBJ2-7; a possible D gene is TRBD2 (6 bases). CDR3 size: 17 residues. CDR1 is DFQATT, CDR2 SNEGSKA, per germline (reference sequence). V was trimmed by 2 bases and J by 0 bases, leaving 20 bases between them. CDR3: CSARSPAVPGGSYEQYF. For the CDR3, the DNA is TGCAGTGCTAGATCTCCCGCAGTCCCCGGGGGCTCCTACGAGCAGTACTTC.

This sequence joins TRBV5-1 and TRBJ2-1; D not resolved. The CDR3 totals 16 residues. The ends were cut back, 5 bases at V and 0 bases at J, with 15 bases in the middle. Germline CDR1 SGHRS, CDR2 YFSETQ. The CDR3 sequence is CASRLRPASSYNEQFF. CDR3 coding DNA: TGCGCCAGCAGACTCCGCCCCGCCAGCTCCTACAATGAGCAGTTCTTC.

The chain is built from TRBV6-5 and TRBJ2-2, with TRBD1 matching over 8 bases. With V trimmed by 0 bases and J by 9 bases, 9 bases remained unmatched. The CDR3 is 16 residues long. Germline CDR1 reads MNHEY; CDR2 reads SVGAGI. CDR3 coding DNA: TGTGCCAGCAGTTACTCGCCCAGGGGGCGCAGCCGGGAGCTGTTTTTT. The encoded protein is CASSYSPRGRSRELFF.

There are a few counts of this clonotype. This rearrangement joins TRBV2 to TRBJ2-5; 12 nucleotides match TRBD2. CDR3 length: 15 amino acids. V shed 4 bases, J shed 3 bases, and the junction held 3 bases outside the gene matches. Germline loops: CDR1 SNHLY, CDR2 FYNNEI. For the CDR3, the DNA is TGTGCCAGCAGTGCGACTAGCGGGAGAAAAGAGACCCAGTACTTC. Translated, it gives CASSATSGRKETQYF.

V usage is TRBV9 and J usage is TRBJ2-5; 9 nucleotides line up with TRBD2. J gave up 5 bases and V 5 bases, and 7 bases lay outside the gene matches. The CDR3 length is 14 residues. CDR1 is SGDLS and CDR2 is YYNGEE in the germline V gene. CDR3: CASSWASGKETQYF. As DNA, the CDR3 is TGTGCCAGCAGTTGGGCTAGCGGGAAGGAGACCCAGTACTTC.

The rearrangement joins TRBV5-1 to TRBJ2-7; 8 nucleotides match TRBD2. This CDR3 has 15 residues. Germline values: CDR1 SGHRS, CDR2 YFSETQ. V lost 0 bases and J lost 5; bases outside the gene matches: 7. CDR3 nucleotide sequence: TGCGCCAGCAGCTTGGCGGGGGGGCGTGCCCACGAGCAGTACTTC. As protein: CASSLAGGRAHEQYF.

This rearrangement joins TRBV20-1 to TRBJ2-3; TRBD1 is a possible D gene (5 bases). CDR3 size: 12 residues. The V gene's germline CDR1 is DFQATT and CDR2 SNEGSKA (reference sequence). DNA for the CDR3: TGCAGGATACAGGTTCCTACGTATACGCAGTATTTT. It translates to CRIQVPTYTQYF.

In its sample, this clonotype was seen a few times. The chain recombines TRBV15 with TRBJ2-7; unclear D gene. This CDR3 comprises 15 residues. The germline CDR1 and CDR2 sequences are LNHNV and YYDKDF (reference sequence). V was trimmed by 0 bases and J by 3 bases, leaving 12 bases between them. CDR3 sequence: CATSREALDDYEQYF. In nucleotides, the CDR3 is TGTGCCACCAGCAGAGAGGCCTTAGACGACTACGAGCAGTACTTC. Using reference TRBV15 and TRBJ2-7 for the parts outside the CDR3, the full variable domain is DAMVIQNPRYQVTQFGKPVTLSCSQTLNHNVMYWYQQKSSQAPKLLFHYYDKDFNNEADTPDNFQSRRPNTSFCFLDIRSPGLGDTAMYLCATSREALDDYEQYFGPGTRLTVT.

The chain employs TRBV9 and TRBJ2-3, with a weak D call TRBD1 (6 bases). The CDR3 has 16 residues. Germline V gene data show CDR1 as SGDLS and CDR2 as YYNGEE. The V gene lost 3 bases and the J gene lost 0 bases, with 14 bases spanning the gap. The CDR3 protein is CASSEGDGTSTDTQYF. In DNA form, the CDR3 reads TGTGCCAGCAGCGAGGGGGACGGTACTAGCACAGATACGCAGTATTTT.

As to this clonotype: The conserved phenylalanine or tryptophan is not found at the CDR3 terminus, so this likely reflects a read error. The chain recombines TRBV9 with TRBJ2-3, with D possibly being TRBD1 or TRBD2 (5 bases each). The CDR3 contains 16 residues. Per germline, CDR1 SGDLS and CDR2 YYNGEE. The V end lost 0 bases, the J end lost 2 bases, and 13 bases lay between the germline ends. CDR3 in DNA: TGTGCCAGCAGCGTAGTCTCGTCGGGGACCACAGATACGCAGTATTTA. It codes for CASSVVSSGTTDTQYL.

V usage is TRBV7-9 and J usage is TRBJ2-4; TRBD2 matches at 8 bases. The CDR3 length is 15 residues. CDR1 and CDR2 (germline): SEHNR, FQNEAQ (reference sequence). V shed 5 bases, J shed 6 bases, and the junction held 9 bases outside the gene matches. CDR3 residues: CASSLVGGAGNIQYF. CDR3 bases: TGTGCCAGCAGCCTCGTCGGGGGGGCGGGAAACATTCAGTACTTC.

This clonotype was detected a few times. The chain employs TRBV12-3 or TRBV12-4 and TRBJ1-4; 10 nucleotides match TRBD1. This CDR3 is 15 amino acids long. The trim removed 6 bases at V and 3 bases at J, leaving 4 bases unmatched. The CDR3 spells CASRRQGAANEKLFF. Written as DNA, the CDR3 is TGTGCCAGCAGGCGACAGGGGGCTGCTAATGAAAAACTGTTTTTT.

This clonotype was picked up a small number of times. The rearrangement links TRBV27 to TRBJ2-1; TRBD2 agrees at 7 bases. V lost 7 bases to trimming and J lost 10 bases; unmatched junction nucleotides: 13. The CDR3 length is 14 residues. Germline CDR1 MNHEY, CDR2 SMNVEV (reference sequence). The CDR3, as DNA: TGTGCCAGCAACACGTGGGACTACCGTGAGGAGCAGTTCTTC. This gives the protein CASNTWDYREEQFF.